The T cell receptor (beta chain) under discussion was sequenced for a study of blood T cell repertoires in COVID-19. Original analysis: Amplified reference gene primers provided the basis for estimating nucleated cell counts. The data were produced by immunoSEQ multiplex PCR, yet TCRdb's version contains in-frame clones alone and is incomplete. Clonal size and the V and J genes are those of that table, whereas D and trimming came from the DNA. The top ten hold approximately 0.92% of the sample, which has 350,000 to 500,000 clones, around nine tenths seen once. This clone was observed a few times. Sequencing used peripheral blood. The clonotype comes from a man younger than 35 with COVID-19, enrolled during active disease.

The CDR3 loop is CASSSRQDPGELFF. The CDR3 DNA reads TGTGCCAGCAGCTCCCGACAGGACCCCGGGGAGCTGTTTTTT. The chain links TRBV7-3 to TRBJ2-2, with D possibly TRBD1 on 6 matching bases. Germline values: CDR1 SGHTA, CDR2 FQGTGA. V dropped 4 bases and J dropped 6 bases, with 12 bases sitting between them. This CDR3 comprises 14 residues.